The T cell receptor beta chain described here comes from a study of blood T cell repertoires in COVID-19. Study details: Acute and convalescent COVID-19 specimens originated in the United States, Italy and Spain. Sources were T cells, B-cell-depleted T cells, or PBMCs; the material itself was cDNA or gDNA.

Unmatched junction bases numbered 3, after V lost 2 bases and J lost 4 bases. The CDR3 extends over 14 amino acids. CDR1 is SGHRS and CDR2 is YFSETQ in the germline V gene. As processed by the authors: Reference gene primer amplification in the assay estimated nucleated cell counts. TCRdb's copy holds only in-frame clones and misses some; the assay was immunoSEQ multiplex PCR. V and J calls plus clone size are reproduced from that table; the DNA served to infer D and trimming. The sample lists 35,000 to 50,000 clones, approximately 90% occurring once. Sequencing input: peripheral blood. This chain links TRBV5-1 with TRBJ1-1; 9 bases fit TRBD1. This TCR was recovered from a human donor in a cohort sampled during active COVID-19. CDR3 protein: CASSLLTGGTEAFF. Written as DNA, the CDR3 is TGCGCCAGCAGCTTACTGACAGGGGGCACTGAAGCTTTCTTT.